The following is a T cell receptor (beta chain) sequence with its context. Per the original methods: The authors estimated nucleated cell counts from reference gene primer amplification. Clones were sequenced by immunoSEQ multiplex PCR, and TCRdb holds only the in-frame ones, with some missing. V and J calls and clone size are those listed in that table; D and trimming were worked out from the DNA. The sample consists of more than 200,000 clones, about 88% of them appearing once. The sample comes from a study of blood T cell repertoires in COVID-19. Study information: COVID-19 samples from acute and convalescent phases originated in the United States, Italy and Spain. T cells, B-cell-depleted T cells, or PBMCs provided the cDNA or gDNA that served as material.

CDR1 and CDR2 (germline): SQVTM, ANQGSEA. The CDR3 has 14 residues. The ends lost 4 bases at V and 4 bases at J; junction bases unmatched: 4. The clonotype originates from a man aged 70 or older with acute or convalescent COVID-19. The sample taken for sequencing was peripheral blood. The chain combines TRBV29-1 with TRBJ2-2; 9 bases are shared with TRBD1. In DNA form, the CDR3 reads TGCAGCGTTGCGGGACAGGGACCCACCGGGGAGCTGTTTTTT. Amino acids: CSVAGQGPTGELFF.